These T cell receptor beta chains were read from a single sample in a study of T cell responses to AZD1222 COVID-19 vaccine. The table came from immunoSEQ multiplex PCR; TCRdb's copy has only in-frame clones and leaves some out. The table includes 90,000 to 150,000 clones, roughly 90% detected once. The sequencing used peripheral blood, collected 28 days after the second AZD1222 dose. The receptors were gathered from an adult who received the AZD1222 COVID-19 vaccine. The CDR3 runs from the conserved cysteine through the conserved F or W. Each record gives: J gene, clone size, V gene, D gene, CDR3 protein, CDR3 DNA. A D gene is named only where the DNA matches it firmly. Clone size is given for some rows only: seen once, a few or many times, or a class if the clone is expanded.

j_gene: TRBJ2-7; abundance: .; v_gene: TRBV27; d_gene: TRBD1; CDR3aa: CASSPRRTGDYEQYF; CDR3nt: TGTGCCAGCAGTCCCCGCCGGACAGGGGACTACGAGCAGTACTTC
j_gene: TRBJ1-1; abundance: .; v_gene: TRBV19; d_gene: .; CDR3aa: CASSKSPSRMNTEAFF; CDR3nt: TGTGCCAGTAGTAAAAGCCCCAGTAGGATGAACACTGAAGCTTTCTTT
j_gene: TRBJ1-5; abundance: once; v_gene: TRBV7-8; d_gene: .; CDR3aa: CASSGAGAGPFNQPQHF; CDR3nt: TGTGCCAGCAGCGGCGCGGGTGCCGGACCATTCAATCAGCCCCAGCATTTT
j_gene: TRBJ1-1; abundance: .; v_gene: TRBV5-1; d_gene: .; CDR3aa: CASSKENTEAFF; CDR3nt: TGCGCCAGCAGCAAAGAGAACACTGAAGCTTTCTTT
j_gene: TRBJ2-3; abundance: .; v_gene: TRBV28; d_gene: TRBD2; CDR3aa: CASSLSGRASDTQYF; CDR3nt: TGTGCCAGCAGTCTGAGCGGGAGGGCCTCAGATACGCAGTATTTT
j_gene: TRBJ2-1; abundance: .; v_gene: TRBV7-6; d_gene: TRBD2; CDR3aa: CASSLAVRGLADYNEQFF; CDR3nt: TGTGCCAGCAGCTTAGCGGTTCGAGGACTAGCGGACTACAATGAGCAGTTCTTC
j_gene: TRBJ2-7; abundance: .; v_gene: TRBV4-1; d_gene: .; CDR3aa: CASSQAIRQGGEQYF; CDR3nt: TGCGCCAGCAGCCAAGCGATCAGGCAGGGCGGAGAGCAGTACTTC
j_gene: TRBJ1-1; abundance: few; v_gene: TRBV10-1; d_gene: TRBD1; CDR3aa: CASSESGQGPTEAFF; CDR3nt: TGCGCCAGCAGTGAGTCGGGACAGGGGCCGACTGAAGCTTTCTTT
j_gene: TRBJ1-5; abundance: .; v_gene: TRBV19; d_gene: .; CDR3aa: CASKYGGGGGDPPQHF; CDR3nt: TGTGCCAGTAAGTACGGCGGGGGTGGCGGTGACCCACCCCAGCATTTT
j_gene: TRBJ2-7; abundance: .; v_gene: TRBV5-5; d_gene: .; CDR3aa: CASSEVVSYEQYF; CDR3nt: TGTGCCAGCTCCGAGGTAGTCTCCTACGAGCAGTACTTC
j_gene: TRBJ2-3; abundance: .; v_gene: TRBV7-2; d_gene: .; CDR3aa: CASSSDFSGYTDTQYF; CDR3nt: TGTGCCAGCAGCTCAGACTTTAGCGGCTACACAGATACGCAGTATTTT
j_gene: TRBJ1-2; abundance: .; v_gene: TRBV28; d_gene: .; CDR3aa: CASRGYGYTF; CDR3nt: TGTGCCAGCAGAGGCTATGGCTACACCTTC
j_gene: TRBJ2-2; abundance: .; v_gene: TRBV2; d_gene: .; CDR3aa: CASSYGLVGELFF; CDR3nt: TGTGCCAGCAGTTACGGGCTCGTAGGGGAGCTGTTTTTT
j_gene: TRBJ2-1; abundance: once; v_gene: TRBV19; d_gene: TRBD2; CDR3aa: CASTVGGSHNEQFF; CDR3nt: TGTGCCAGTACCGTCGGGGGGTCTCACAATGAGCAGTTCTTC
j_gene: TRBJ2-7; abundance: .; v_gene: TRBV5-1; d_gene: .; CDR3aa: CASSLDGGLYYEQYF; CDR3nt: TGCGCCAGCAGCTTGGACGGGGGGCTCTACTACGAGCAGTACTTC
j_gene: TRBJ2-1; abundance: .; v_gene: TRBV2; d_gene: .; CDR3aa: CASSFRVHEQFF; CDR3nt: TGTGCCAGCAGTTTCAGGGTACACGAGCAGTTCTTC
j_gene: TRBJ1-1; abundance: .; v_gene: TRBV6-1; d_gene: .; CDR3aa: CASNEAGTRAFF; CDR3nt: TGTGCCAGCAATGAAGCCGGGACACGAGCTTTCTTT
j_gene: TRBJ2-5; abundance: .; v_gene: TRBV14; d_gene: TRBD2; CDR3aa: CASSQLPAGGRKTQYF; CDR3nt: TGTGCCAGCAGCCAGCTCCCTGCGGGGGGGCGGAAGACCCAGTACTTC
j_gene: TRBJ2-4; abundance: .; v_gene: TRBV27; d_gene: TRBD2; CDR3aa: CASSLRLAGVGNIQYF; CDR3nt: TGTGCCAGCAGTTTAAGACTAGCGGGAGTCGGTAACATTCAGTACTTC
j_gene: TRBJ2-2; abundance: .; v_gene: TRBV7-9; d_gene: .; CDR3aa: CASSSLIQGFTGELFF; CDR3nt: TGTGCCAGCAGCTCTTTAATACAGGGCTTCACCGGGGAGCTGTTTTTT
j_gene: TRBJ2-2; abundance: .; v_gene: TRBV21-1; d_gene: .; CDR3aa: CASSKLGQGSPGELFF; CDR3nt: TGTGCCAGCAGCAAGCTGGGACAGGGTAGTCCCGGGGAGCTGTTTTTT
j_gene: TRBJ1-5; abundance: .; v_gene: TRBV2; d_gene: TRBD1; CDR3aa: CASSRQGNQPQHF; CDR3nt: TGTGCCAGCAGTCGACAGGGGAATCAGCCCCAGCATTTT
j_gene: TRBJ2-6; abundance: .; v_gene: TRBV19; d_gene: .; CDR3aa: CASSMMNSGANVLTF; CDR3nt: TGTGCCAGTAGTATGATGAACTCTGGGGCCAACGTCCTGACTTTC
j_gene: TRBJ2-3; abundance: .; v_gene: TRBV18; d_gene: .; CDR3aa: CASSPKDTQYF; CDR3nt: TGTGCCAGCTCACCTAAAGATACGCAGTATTTT